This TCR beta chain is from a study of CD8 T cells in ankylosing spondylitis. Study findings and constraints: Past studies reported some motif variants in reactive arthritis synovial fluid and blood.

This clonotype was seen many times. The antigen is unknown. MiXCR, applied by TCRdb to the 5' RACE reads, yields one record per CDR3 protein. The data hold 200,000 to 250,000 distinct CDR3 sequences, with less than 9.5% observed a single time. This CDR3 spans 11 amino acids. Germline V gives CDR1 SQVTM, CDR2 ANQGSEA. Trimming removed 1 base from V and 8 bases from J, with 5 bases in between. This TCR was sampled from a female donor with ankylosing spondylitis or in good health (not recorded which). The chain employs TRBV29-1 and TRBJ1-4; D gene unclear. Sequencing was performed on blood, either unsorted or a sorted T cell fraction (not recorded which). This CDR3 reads CSVEAGEKLFF. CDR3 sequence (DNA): TGCAGCGTTGAAGCTGGGGAAAAACTGTTTTTT.